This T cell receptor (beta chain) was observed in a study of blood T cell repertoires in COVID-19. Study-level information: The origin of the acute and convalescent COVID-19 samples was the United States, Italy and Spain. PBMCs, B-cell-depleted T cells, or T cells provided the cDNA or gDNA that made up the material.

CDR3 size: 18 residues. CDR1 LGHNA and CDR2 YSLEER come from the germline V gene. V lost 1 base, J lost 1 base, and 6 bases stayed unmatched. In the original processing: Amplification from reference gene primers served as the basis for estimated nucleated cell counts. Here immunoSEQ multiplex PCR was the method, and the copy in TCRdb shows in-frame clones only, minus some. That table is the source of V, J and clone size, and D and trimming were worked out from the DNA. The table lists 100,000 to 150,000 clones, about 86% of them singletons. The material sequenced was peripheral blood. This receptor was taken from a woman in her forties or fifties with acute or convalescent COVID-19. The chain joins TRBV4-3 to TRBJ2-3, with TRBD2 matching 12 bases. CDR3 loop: CASSQVITSGGRTDTQYF. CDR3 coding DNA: TGCGCCAGCAGCCAAGTTATCACTAGCGGGGGGCGCACAGATACGCAGTATTTT.